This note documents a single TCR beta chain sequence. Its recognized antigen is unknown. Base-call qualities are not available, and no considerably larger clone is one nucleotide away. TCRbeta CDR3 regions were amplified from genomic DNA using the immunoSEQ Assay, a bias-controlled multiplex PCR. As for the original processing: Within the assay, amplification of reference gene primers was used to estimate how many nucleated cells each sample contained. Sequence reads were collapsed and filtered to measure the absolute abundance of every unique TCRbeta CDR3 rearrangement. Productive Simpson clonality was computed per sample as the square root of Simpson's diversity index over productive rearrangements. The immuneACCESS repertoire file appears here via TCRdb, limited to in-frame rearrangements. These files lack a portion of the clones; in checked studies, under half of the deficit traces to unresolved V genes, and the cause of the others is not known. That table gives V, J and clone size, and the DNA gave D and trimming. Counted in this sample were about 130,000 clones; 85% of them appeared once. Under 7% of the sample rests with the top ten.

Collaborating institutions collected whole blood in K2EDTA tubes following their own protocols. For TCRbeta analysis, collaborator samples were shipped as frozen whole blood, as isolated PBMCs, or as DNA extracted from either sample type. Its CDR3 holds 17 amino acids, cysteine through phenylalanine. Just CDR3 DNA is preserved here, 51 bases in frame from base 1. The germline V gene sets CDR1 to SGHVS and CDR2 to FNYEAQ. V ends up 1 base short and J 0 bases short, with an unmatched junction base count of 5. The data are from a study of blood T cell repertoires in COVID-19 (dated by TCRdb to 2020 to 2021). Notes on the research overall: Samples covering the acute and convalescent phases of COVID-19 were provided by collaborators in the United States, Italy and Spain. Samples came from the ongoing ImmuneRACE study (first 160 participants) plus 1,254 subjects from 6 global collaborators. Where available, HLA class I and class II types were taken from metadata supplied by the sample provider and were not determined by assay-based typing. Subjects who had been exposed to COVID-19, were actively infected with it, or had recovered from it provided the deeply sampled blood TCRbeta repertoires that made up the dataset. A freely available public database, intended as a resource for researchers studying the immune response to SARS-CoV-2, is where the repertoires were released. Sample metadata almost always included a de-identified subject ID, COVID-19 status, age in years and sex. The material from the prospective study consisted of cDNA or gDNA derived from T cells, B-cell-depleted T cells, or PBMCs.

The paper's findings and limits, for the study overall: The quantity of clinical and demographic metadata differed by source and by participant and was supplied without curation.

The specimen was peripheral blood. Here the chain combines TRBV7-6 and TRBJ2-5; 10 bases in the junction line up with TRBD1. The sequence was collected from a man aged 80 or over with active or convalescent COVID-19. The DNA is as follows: TGTGCCAGCAGCTTAGGACAGGGGGCCCAGTACCAAGAGACCCAGTACTTC. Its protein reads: CASSLGQGAQYQETQYF.